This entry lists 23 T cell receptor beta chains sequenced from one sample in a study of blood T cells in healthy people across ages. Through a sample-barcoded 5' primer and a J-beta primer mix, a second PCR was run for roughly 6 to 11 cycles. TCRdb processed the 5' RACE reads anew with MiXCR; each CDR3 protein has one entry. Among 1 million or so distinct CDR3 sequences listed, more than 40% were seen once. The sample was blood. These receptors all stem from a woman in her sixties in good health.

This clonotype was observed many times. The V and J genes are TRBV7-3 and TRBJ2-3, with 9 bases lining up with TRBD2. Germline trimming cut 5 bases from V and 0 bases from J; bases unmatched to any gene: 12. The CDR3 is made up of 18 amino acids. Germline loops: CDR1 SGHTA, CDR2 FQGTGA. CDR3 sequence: CASSTWTSELTSTDTQYF. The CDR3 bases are TGTGCCAGCAGCACCTGGACTAGCGAACTGACTAGCACAGATACGCAGTATTTT.

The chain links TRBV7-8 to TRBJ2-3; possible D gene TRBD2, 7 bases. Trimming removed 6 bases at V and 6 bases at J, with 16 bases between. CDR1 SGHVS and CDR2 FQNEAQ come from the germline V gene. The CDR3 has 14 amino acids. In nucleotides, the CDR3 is TGTGCCAGCAGTCCTAGGGGGGGGGAGGATACGCAGTATTTT. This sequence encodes CASSPRGGEDTQYF.

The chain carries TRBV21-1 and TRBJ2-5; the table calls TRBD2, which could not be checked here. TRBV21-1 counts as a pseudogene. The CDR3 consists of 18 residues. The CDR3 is CASSRYQRGGRGQETQYF. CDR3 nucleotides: TGTGCCAGCAGCAGATATCAGCGGGGAGGGAGGGGGCAAGAGACCCAGTACTTC.

CDR3 loop: CASSVVGGRTYNEQFF. The CDR3 DNA reads TGTGCCAGCAGCGTAGTGGGCGGGAGGACCTACAATGAGCAGTTCTTC. V usage is TRBV9 and J usage is TRBJ2-1; 8 bases match TRBD2. V gave up 0 bases and J gave up 2 bases; unmatched junction bases: 4. Germline V gene sequence: CDR1 SGDLS, CDR2 YYNGEE. The CDR3 extends over 16 amino acids. Based on the CDR3 plus reference TRBV9 and TRBJ2-1, the full variable domain is DSGVTQTPKHLITATGQRVTLRCSPRSGDLSVYWYQQSLDQGLQFLIQYYNGEERAKGNILERFSAQQFPDLHSELNLSSLELGDSALYFCASSVVGGRTYNEQFFGPGTRLTVL.

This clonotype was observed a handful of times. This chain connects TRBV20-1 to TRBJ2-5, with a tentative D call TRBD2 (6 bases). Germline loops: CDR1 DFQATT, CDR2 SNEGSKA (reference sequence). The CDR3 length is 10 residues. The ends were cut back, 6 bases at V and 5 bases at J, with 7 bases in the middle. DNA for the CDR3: TGCAGTGCAGGGAGGGAGACCCAGTACTTC. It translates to CSAGRETQYF.

This CDR3 is CASSYSGLPNEQYF. The CDR3 nucleotides read TGTGCCAGCAGTTACTCTGGACTACCCAATGAGCAGTACTTC. V gene TRBV6-5 combines with J gene TRBJ2-5; D may be TRBD2 (6 bases). Trimming removed 0 bases from V and 11 bases from J, with 16 bases in between. Germline CDR1 reads MNHEY; CDR2 reads SVGAGI. The CDR3 spans 14 residues.

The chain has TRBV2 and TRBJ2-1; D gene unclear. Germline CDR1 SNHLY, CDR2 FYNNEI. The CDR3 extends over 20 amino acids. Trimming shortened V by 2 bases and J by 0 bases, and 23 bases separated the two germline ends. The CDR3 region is CASSEIGPGASLGSYNEQFF. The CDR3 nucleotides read TGTGCCAGCAGTGAAATTGGGCCAGGAGCCTCCCTGGGCTCCTACAATGAGCAGTTCTTC.

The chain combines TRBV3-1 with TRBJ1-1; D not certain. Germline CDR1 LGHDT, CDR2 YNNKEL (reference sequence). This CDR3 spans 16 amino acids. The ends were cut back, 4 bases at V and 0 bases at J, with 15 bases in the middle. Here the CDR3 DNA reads TGTGCCAGCAGCCGCAAGTCTGCAGGCCTGAACACTGAAGCTTTCTTT. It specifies CASSRKSAGLNTEAFF.

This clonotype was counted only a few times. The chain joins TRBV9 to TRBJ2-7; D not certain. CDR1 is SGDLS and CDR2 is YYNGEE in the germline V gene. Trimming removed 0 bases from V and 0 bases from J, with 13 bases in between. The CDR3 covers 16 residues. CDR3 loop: CASSVGVGLSSYEQYF. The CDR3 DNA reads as TGTGCCAGCAGCGTAGGGGTGGGTCTGAGCTCCTACGAGCAGTACTTC.

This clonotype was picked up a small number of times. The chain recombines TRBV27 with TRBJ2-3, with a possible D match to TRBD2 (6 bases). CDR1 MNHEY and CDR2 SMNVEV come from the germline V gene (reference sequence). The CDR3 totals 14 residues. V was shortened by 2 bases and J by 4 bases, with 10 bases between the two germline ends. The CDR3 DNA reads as TGTGCCAGCAGTTTAACGGGAGTGTCAGATACGCAGTATTTT. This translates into CASSLTGVSDTQYF.

This CDR3 reads CASSLRWTGDLHEQYF. The CDR3 bases are TGTGCCAGCAGTTTAAGGTGGACAGGGGATCTACATGAGCAGTACTTC. This chain uses TRBV27 with TRBJ2-7; 9 bases align to TRBD1. Germline values: CDR1 MNHEY, CDR2 SMNVEV (reference sequence). The CDR3 runs 16 residues. V shed 2 bases and J 7 bases; nucleotides not matched to a gene: 12.

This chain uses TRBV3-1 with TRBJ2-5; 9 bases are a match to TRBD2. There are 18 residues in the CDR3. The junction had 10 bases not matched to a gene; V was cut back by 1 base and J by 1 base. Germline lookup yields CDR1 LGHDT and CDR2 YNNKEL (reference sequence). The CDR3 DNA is TGTGCCAGCAGCCAAGTTGGTAGCGGGAGAGGTTCCCAAGAGACCCAGTACTTC. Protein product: CASSQVGSGRGSQETQYF.

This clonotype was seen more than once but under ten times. The CDR3 sequence: CSAGGGRTPGNEQFF. The CDR3, as DNA: TGCAGTGCCGGGGGAGGGAGAACCCCCGGGAATGAGCAGTTCTTC. This sequence joins TRBV20-1 and TRBJ2-1, with 7 bases that match TRBD2. Looked up from germline, CDR1 is DFQATT and CDR2 is SNEGSKA (reference sequence). J gave up 7 bases and V 6 bases, and 15 bases lay outside the gene matches. CDR3 size: 15 residues.

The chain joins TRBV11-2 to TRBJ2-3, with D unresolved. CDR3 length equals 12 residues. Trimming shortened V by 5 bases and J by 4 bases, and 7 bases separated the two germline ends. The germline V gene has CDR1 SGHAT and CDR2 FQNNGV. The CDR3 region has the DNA TGTGCCAGCAGCCGTACTTCAGATACGCAGTATTTT. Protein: CASSRTSDTQYF.

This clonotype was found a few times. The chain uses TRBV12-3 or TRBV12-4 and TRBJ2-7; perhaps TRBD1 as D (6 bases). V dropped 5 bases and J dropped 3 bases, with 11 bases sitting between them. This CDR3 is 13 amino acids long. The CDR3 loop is CASSPTGFYEQYF. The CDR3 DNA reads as TGTGCCAGCAGTCCTACAGGGTTCTACGAGCAGTACTTC.

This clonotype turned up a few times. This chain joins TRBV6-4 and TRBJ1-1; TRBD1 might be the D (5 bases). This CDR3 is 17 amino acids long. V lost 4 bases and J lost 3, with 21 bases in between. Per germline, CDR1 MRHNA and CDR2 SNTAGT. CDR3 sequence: CASSVHRINEEDTEAFF. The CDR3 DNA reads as TGTGCCAGCAGTGTACACAGGATAAATGAAGAGGACACTGAAGCTTTCTTT.

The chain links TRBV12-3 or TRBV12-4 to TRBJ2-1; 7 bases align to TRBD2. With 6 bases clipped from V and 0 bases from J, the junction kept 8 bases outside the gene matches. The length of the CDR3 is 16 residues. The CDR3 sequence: CASSTLALSSYNEQFF. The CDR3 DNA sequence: TGTGCCAGCAGCACACTAGCGCTGAGCTCCTACAATGAGCAGTTCTTC.

The CDR3 sequence: CSARKPASGIYNEQYF. The CDR3 DNA reads as TGCAGTGCTAGAAAGCCGGCTAGTGGGATCTACAATGAGCAGTACTTC. This rearrangement joins TRBV20-1 to TRBJ2-7; unclear D gene. There are 16 residues in the CDR3. CDR1 DFQATT and CDR2 SNEGSKA come from the germline V gene (reference sequence). Trimming stripped 2 bases from V and 7 bases from J, with 24 bases between.

CDR3 nucleotides: TGTGCCAGCAGCTTATTCCGGGACAGAATCTCTGGGGCCAACGTCCTGACTTTC. Translated, it gives CASSLFRDRISGANVLTF. V is TRBV7-9 and J is TRBJ2-6; 7 nucleotides align to TRBD1. The J segment lost 0 bases and the V segment lost 2 bases, leaving 7 bases of the junction unmatched. Germline values: CDR1 SEHNR, CDR2 FQNEAQ (reference sequence). The CDR3 runs to 18 residues.

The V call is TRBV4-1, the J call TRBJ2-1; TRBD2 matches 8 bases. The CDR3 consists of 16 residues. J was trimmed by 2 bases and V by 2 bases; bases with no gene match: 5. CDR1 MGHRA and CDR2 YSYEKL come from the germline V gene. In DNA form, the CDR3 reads TGCGCCAGCAGCCAAACCGGGACTAGGGCCTACAATGAGCAGTTCTTC. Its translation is CASSQTGTRAYNEQFF.

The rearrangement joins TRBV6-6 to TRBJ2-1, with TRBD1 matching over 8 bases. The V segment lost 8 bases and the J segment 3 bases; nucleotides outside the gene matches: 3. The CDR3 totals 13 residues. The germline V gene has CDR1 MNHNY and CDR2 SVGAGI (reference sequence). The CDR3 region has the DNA TGTGCCAGCTTACAGGGGGGCTACAATGAGCAGTTCTTC. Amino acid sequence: CASLQGGYNEQFF.

CDR3 coding DNA: TGTGCCAGCAGCATGGGACAGGCTTTCCAAGAGACCCAGTACTTC. It codes for CASSMGQAFQETQYF. V and J are TRBV7-9 and TRBJ2-5, with 8 bases aligning to TRBD1. J gave up 1 base and V 5 bases, and 6 bases lay outside the gene matches. This CDR3 contains 15 residues. Germline loops: CDR1 SEHNR, CDR2 FQNEAQ (reference sequence). Drawing the rest from reference TRBV7-9 and TRBJ2-5, the complete variable domain is DTGVSQNPRHKITKRGQNVTFRCDPISEHNRLYWYRQTLGQGPEFLTYFQNEAQLEKSRLLSDRFSAERPKGSFSTLEIQRTEQGDSAMYLCASSMGQAFQETQYFGPGTRLLVL.

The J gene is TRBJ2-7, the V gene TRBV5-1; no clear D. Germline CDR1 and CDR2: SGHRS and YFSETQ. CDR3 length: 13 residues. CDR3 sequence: CVTPARANYEQYF. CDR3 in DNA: TGCGTTACCCCCGCCCGGGCGAACTACGAGCAGTACTTC.